The clone carrying this T cell receptor (beta chain) was seen repeatedly, ten times or more. Time point noted: after preoperative PTX-NDP chemotherapy. TCRdb processed the PCR reads anew with MiXCR; each CDR3 protein has one entry. The data show about 32,000 distinct CDR3 sequences, around 50% seen once. This entry comes from a study of esophageal squamous cell carcinoma under preoperative chemotherapy. Study-level information: Samples included peripheral blood T cells as well as tumor-infiltrating lymphocytes.

The germline CDR1 and CDR2 sequences are LNHNV and YYDKDF (reference sequence). This CDR3 has 13 amino acids. V was trimmed by 2 bases and J by 5 bases, leaving 9 bases between them. This material was collected from a patient given preoperative chemotherapy. The sequence came from a human donor with esophageal squamous cell carcinoma. The donor label of this sample is uncertain. V and J are TRBV15 and TRBJ2-5, with D hard to call. The CDR3, as DNA: TGTGCCACCAGCAGAAGCCCATCGGAGACCCAGTACTTC. As protein: CATSRSPSETQYF.